This T cell receptor (beta chain) appears in the sequencing data of a study of T cell changes during pregnancy in multiple sclerosis. Generated by immunoSEQ multiplex PCR, the TCRdb table keeps only in-frame clones and is missing some. The repertoire consists of more than 60,000 clones, with roughly 91% occurring once and the leading ten covering around 0.27%. CDR3 size: 15 residues. Germline lookup yields CDR1 SGHNT and CDR2 YYREEE (reference sequence). Trimming took 4 bases from V and 4 from J; bases not matched to a gene: 4. The chain carries TRBV5-4 and TRBJ2-1; 11 bases fit TRBD1. The sequencing used CD4+ T cells from peripheral blood mononuclear cells, collected in the third trimester of pregnancy. This clonotype was sampled from a female donor in good health, enrolled as a control in a pregnancy study. The CDR3 sequence: CASSRGTGGYNEQFF. DNA of the CDR3: TGTGCCAGCAGCCGAGGGACAGGGGGTTACAATGAGCAGTTCTTC. The full variable domain, rest sourced from reference TRBV5-4 and TRBJ2-1, is ETGVTQSPTHLIKTRGQQVTLRCSSQSGHNTVSWYQQALGQGPQFIFQYYREEENGRGNFPPRFSGLQFPNYSSELNVNALELDDSALYLCASSRGTGGYNEQFFGPGTRLTVL.